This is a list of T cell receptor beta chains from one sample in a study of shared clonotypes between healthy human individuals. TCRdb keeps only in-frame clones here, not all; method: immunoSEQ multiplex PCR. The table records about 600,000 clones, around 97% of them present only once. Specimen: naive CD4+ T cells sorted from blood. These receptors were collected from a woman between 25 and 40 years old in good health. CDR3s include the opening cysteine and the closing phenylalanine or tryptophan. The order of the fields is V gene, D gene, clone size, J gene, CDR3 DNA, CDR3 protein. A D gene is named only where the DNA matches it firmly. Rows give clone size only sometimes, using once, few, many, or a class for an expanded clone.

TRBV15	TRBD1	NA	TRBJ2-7	TGTGCCACCAGGGGACAGAATTATGGCTACGAGCAGTACTTC	CATRGQNYGYEQYF
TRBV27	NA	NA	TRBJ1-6	TGTGCCAGCAGCCAGTTCTCCTATAATTCACCCCTCCACTTT	CASSQFSYNSPLHF
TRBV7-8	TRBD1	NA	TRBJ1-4	TGTGCCAGCAGCTTAATCGGGACAGTCGCTCGACCCAAAGCGCGCGCGAAACTGTTTTTT	CASSLIGTVARPKARAKLFF
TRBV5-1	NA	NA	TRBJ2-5	TGCGCCAGCAGCGCATCAGCGCCATACCAAGAGACCCAGTACTTC	CASSASAPYQETQYF
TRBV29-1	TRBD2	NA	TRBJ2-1	TGCAGCGTCAAGGGGGGGCTAGCGGGAGGATACAATGAGCAGTTCTTC	CSVKGGLAGGYNEQFF
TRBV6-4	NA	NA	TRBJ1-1	TGTGCCAGCAGGTACAGGGAGGGCACTGAAGCTTTCTTT	CASRYREGTEAFF
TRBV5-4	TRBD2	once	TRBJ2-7	TGTGCCAGCAGCTTGGTTGTCGCGGGAGGAGTAAACTACGAGCAGTACTTC	CASSLVVAGGVNYEQYF
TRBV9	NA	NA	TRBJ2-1	TGTGCCAGCAGCGCGGACGAGGGGAAGAGCTCCTACAATGAGCAGTTCTTC	CASSADEGKSSYNEQFF
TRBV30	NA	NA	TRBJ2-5	TGTGCCTGGAGTGTGTCTCTTAGCGGCGGCCAAGAGACCCAGTACTTC	CAWSVSLSGGQETQYF
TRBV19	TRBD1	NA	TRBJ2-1	TGTGCCAGTAGTCCCTCCCGGGACAGGGGAGGCAATGAGCAGTTCTTC	CASSPSRDRGGNEQFF
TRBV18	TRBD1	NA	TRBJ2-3	TGTGCCAGCTCACCACGGCCGTGGGACAGGAGCACAGATACGCAGTATTTT	CASSPRPWDRSTDTQYF
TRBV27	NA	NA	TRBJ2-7	TGTGCCAGCAGTTCGGACAGCTCCTACGAGCAGTACTTC	CASSSDSSYEQYF
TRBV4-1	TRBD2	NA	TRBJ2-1	TGCGCCAGCAGCCAACTGAGCGGGATCTCCTACAATGAGCAGTTCTTC	CASSQLSGISYNEQFF
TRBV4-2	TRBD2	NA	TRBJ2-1	TGTGCCAGCAGCACCCCTAGCGGACCCTACAATGAGCAGTTCTTC	CASSTPSGPYNEQFF
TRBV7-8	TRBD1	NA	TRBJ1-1	TGTGCCAGCAGCTGGGGACAGTCGAACACTGAAGCTTTCTTT	CASSWGQSNTEAFF
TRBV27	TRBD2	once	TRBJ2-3	TGTGCCAGCAGTTTCCTAGCGGGAGGAACAGATACGCAGTATTTT	CASSFLAGGTDTQYF
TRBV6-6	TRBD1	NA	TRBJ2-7	TGTGCCAGCACTCAGGGGGAGCGGCCGTACTTC	CASTQGERPYF
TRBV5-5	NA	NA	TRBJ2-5	TGTGCCAGCAGCTTGGTACCGGGAGTAGAGACCCAGTACTTC	CASSLVPGVETQYF
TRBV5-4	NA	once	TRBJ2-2	TGTGCCAGCAGCTTGGGCGGAGTAGCCCGTATCACCGGGGAGCTGTTTTTT	CASSLGGVARITGELFF
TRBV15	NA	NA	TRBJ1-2	TGTGCCACCAGCAGAGTTTACGGATCTAACTATGGCTACACCTTC	CATSRVYGSNYGYTF
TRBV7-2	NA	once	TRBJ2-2	TGTGCCAGCAGCTACCGGATTTGGCCCCCGAACACCGGGGAGCTGTTTTTT	CASSYRIWPPNTGELFF
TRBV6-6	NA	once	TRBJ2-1	TGTGCCAGCAGTTACCCCCCAGGACAACACAATGAGCAGTTCTTC	CASSYPPGQHNEQFF
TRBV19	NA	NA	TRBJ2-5	TGTGCCAGTAGTTGGGGGGCACAAGAGACCCAGTACTTC	CASSWGAQETQYF
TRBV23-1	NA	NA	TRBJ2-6	TGCGCCAGCAGTCATGATAGGGTACGTGGGGAAGTCCTCTCTGGGGCCAACGTCCTGACTTTC	CASSHDRVRGEVLSGANVLTF
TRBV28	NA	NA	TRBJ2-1	TGTGCCAGCACCGTTGGACCTTCGGAATACAATGAGCAGTTCTTC	CASTVGPSEYNEQFF